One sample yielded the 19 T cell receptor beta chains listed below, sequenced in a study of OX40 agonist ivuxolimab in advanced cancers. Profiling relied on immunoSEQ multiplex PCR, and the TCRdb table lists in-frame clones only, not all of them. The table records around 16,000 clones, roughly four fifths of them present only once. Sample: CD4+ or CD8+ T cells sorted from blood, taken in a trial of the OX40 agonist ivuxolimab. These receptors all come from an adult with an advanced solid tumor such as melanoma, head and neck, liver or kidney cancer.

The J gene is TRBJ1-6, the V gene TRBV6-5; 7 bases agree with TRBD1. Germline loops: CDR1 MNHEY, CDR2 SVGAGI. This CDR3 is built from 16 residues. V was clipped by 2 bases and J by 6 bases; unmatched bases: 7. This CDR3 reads CASSYDRDPSNSPLHF. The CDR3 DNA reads TGTGCCAGCAGTTACGACAGGGACCCTAGTAATTCACCCCTCCACTTT.

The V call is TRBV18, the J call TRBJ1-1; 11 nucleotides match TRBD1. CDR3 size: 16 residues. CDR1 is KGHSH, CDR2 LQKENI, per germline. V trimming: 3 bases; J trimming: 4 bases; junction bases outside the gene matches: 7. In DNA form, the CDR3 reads TGTGCCAGCTCACCGGGACAGGGGGTAACAAGCACTGAAGCTTTCTTT. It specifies CASSPGQGVTSTEAFF.

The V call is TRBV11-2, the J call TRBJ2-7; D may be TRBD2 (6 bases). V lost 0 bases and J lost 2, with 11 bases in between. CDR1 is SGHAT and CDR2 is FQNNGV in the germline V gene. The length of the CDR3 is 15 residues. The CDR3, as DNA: TGTGCCAGCAGCTTAGAAATCCCGGGAGCCTACGAGCAGTACTTC. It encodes CASSLEIPGAYEQYF.

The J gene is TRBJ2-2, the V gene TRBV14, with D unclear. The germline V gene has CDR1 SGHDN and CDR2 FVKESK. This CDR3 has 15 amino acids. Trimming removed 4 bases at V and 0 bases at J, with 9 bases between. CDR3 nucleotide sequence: TGTGCCAGCAGCCGTGGAATAGCGAACACCGGGGAGCTGTTTTTT. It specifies CASSRGIANTGELFF.

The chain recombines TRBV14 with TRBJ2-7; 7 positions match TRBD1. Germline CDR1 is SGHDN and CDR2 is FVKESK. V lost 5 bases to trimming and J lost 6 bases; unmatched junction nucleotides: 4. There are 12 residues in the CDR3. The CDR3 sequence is CASSATGLEQYF. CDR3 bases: TGTGCCAGCAGCGCGACAGGGCTCGAGCAGTACTTC.

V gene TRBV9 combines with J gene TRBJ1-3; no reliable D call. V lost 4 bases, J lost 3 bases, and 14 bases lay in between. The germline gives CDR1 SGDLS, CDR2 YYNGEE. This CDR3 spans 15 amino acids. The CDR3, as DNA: TGTGCCAGCAGCCCGACGGGCCTGGGTGGAAACACCATATATTTT. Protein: CASSPTGLGGNTIYF.

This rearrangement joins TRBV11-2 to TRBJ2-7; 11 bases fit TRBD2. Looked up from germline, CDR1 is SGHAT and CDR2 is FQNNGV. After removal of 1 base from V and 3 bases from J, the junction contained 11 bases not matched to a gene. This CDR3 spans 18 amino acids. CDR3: CASSLVASGRSLNYEQYF. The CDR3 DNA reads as TGTGCCAGCAGCTTAGTGGCTAGCGGGAGGTCCCTAAACTACGAGCAGTACTTC.

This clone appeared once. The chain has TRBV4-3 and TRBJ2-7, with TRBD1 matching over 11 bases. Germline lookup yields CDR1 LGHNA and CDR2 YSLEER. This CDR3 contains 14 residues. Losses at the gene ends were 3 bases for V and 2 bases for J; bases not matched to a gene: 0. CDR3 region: CASSQDRGPYEQYF. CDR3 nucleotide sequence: TGCGCCAGCAGCCAGGACAGGGGGCCCTACGAGCAGTACTTC.

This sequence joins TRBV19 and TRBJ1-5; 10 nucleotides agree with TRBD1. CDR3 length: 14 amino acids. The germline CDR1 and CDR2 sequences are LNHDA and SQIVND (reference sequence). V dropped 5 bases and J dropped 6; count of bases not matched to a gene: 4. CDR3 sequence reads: CASSDRQGAQPQHF. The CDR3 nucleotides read TGTGCCAGTAGTGACCGACAGGGGGCTCAGCCCCAGCATTTT.

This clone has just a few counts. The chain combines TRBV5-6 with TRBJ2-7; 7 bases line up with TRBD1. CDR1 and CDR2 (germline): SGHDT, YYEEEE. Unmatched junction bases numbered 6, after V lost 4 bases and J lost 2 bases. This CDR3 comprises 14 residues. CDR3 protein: CASSTGTDPYEQYF. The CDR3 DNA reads TGTGCCAGCAGCACCGGGACAGATCCCTACGAGCAGTACTTC. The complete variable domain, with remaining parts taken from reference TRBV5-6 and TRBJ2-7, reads DAGVTQSPTHLIKTRGQQVTLRCSPKSGHDTVSWYQQALGQGPQFIFQYYEEEERQRGNFPDRFSGHQFPNYSSELNVNALLLGDSALYLCASSTGTDPYEQYFGPGTRLTVT.

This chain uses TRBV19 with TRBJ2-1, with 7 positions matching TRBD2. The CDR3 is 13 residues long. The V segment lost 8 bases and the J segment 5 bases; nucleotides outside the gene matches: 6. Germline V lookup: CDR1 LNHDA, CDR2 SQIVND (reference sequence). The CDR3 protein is CASGASGNNEQFF. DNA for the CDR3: TGTGCCAGTGGGGCTAGCGGAAACAATGAGCAGTTCTTC.

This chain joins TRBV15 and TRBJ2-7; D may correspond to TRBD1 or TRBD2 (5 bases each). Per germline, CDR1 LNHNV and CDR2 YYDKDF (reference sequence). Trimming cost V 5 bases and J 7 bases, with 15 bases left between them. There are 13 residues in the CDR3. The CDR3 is CATSVAGAGEQYF. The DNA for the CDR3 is TGTGCCACCAGCGTTGCCGGGGCCGGAGAGCAGTACTTC.

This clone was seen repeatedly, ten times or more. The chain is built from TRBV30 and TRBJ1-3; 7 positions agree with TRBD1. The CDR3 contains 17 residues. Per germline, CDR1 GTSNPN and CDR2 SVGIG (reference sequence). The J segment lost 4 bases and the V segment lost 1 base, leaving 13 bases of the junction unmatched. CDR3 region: CAWSDLLRDRAGNTIYF. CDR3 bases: TGTGCCTGGAGTGATTTGTTGCGGGACAGAGCAGGAAACACCATATATTTT.

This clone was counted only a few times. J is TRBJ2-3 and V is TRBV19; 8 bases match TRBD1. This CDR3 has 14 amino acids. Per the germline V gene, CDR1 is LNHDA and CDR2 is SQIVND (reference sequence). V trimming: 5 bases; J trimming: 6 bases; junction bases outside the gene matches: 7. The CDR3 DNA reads TGTGCCAGTAGTCCGACAGGGGCGCGGGATACGCAGTATTTT. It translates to CASSPTGARDTQYF.

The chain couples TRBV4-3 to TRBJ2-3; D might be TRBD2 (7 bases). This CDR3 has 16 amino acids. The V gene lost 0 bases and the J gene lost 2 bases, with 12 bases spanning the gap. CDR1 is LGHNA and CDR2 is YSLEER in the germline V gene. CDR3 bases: TGCGCCAGCAGCCAAGATATGGGGGGGCCCACAGATACGCAGTATTTT. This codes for CASSQDMGGPTDTQYF.

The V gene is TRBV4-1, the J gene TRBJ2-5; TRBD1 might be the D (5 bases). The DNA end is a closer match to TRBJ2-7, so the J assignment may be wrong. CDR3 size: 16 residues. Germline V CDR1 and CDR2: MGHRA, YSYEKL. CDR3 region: CASSQDQEQAYYEQYF. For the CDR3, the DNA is TGCGCCAGCAGCCAAGATCAGGAACAGGCCTACTACGAGCAGTACTTC.

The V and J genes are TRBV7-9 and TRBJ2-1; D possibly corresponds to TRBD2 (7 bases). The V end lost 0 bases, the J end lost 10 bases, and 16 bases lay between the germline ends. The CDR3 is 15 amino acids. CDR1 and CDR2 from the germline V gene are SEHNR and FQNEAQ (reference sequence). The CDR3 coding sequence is TGTGCCAGCAGCTTAGCTGGGGGGGCAACACGGGAGCAGTTCTTC. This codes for CASSLAGGATREQFF.

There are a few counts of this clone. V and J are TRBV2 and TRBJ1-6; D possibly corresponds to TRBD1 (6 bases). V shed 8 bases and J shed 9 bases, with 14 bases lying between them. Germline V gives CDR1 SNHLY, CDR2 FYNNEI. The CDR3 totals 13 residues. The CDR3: CASLPGHISPLHF. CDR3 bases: TGTGCCAGCCTGCCGGGACATATTTCACCCCTCCACTTT.

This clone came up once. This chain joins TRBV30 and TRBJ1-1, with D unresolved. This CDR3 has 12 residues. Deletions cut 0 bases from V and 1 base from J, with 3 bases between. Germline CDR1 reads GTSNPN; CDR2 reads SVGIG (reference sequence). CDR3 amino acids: CAWSVANTEAFF. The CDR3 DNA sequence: TGTGCCTGGAGTGTCGCGAACACTGAAGCTTTCTTT.